The 31 T cell receptor beta chains listed next were all sequenced from one sample in a study of neurological immune-mediated disorders. Time point given: longitudinal time-point 3. MiXCR, run by TCRdb on the 5' RACE reads, gives a single entry per CDR3 protein. The sample holds about 53,000 distinct CDR3 sequences; roughly 8.3% are singletons and the top ten take under 2.5%. Sequenced sample: PBMCs. These receptor sequences come from a woman aged 40-49 years in good health.

This clonotype was seen many times. This chain uses TRBV4-1 with TRBJ2-2; a possible D gene is TRBD1 (5 bases). This CDR3 is built from 17 residues. V lost 2 bases and J lost 4, with 17 bases in between. Germline V CDR1 and CDR2: MGHRA, YSYEKL. CDR3 sequence: CASSQYGATVSTGELFF. The CDR3 DNA reads as TGCGCCAGCAGCCAATATGGGGCAACAGTAAGCACCGGGGAGCTGTTTTTT.

With regard to this clonotype: This may stem from a read error, because a much larger clone lies one nucleotide away. CDR3 region: CASRGQGGSAFF. The CDR3 DNA reads TGTGCCAGCAGAGGACAGGGAGGATCAGCTTTCTTT. The V and J genes are TRBV6-5 and TRBJ1-1; TRBD1 agrees at 8 bases. The CDR3 length is 12 residues. CDR1 MNHEY and CDR2 SVGAGI come from the germline V gene. Unmatched junction bases numbered 7, after V lost 6 bases and J lost 10 bases.

There are many counts of this clonotype. The genes are TRBV7-9 and TRBJ1-5; 7 bases are shared with TRBD1. The CDR3 totals 15 residues. In germline, CDR1 is SEHNR, CDR2 FQNEAQ (reference sequence). V shed 5 bases, J shed 2 bases, and the junction held 6 bases outside the gene matches. CDR3 in amino acids: CASSRGQGGNQPQHF. The CDR3 nucleotides read TGTGCCAGCAGCCGGGGGCAGGGGGGCAATCAGCCCCAGCATTTT.

This clonotype occurred many times. The V gene is TRBV29-1, the J gene TRBJ1-2; D is perhaps TRBD1 (6 bases). Trimming took 6 bases from V and 7 from J, leaving 15 bases between them. CDR3 size: 12 residues. The germline V gene encodes CDR1 SQVTM and CDR2 ANQGSEA. The CDR3 DNA reads TGCAGCGTCCGCTTACAGGGAGGTGGCTACACCTTC. Translated: CSVRLQGGGYTF. Full variable domain (rest looked up from reference TRBV29-1 and TRBJ1-2): SAVISQKPSRDICQRGTSLTIQCQVDSQVTMMFWYRQQPGQSLTLIATANQGSEATYESGFVIDKFPISRPNLTFSTLTVSNMSPEDSSIYLCSVRLQGGGYTFGSGTRLTVV.

In its sample, this clonotype was seen many times. The rearrangement joins TRBV3-1 to TRBJ1-2; D may be TRBD1 (5 bases). V lost 0 bases and J 9 bases, leaving 20 bases between the germline ends. The germline V gene has CDR1 LGHDT and CDR2 YNNKEL (reference sequence). CDR3 length: 16 amino acids. The CDR3, as DNA: TGTGCCAGCAGCCAAGATCATTCGGGGCACGAGAGGAGCTACACCTTC. This codes for CASSQDHSGHERSYTF.

In its sample, this clonotype was seen many times. The chain joins TRBV29-1 to TRBJ2-1; tentative D call: TRBD1 (6 bases). The V end was cut by 5 bases, the J end by 0 bases, with 14 bases between. CDR1 and CDR2 from the germline V gene are SQVTM and ANQGSEA. The CDR3 loop spans 15 amino acids. The CDR3 sequence is CSVPSGASSYNEQFF. The CDR3 bases are TGCAGCGTTCCCTCAGGGGCTAGCTCCTACAATGAGCAGTTCTTC.

At least ten counts were recorded for this clonotype. In nucleotides, the CDR3 is TGTGCCAGCAGTTTGGGGGGGGAAGATGGCTACACCTTC. This gives the protein CASSLGGEDGYTF. The V gene is TRBV12-3 or TRBV12-4, the J gene TRBJ1-2; a possible D gene is TRBD1 (5 bases). V was cut by 3 bases and J by 6 bases, with 11 bases left in between. The CDR3 consists of 13 residues.

This clonotype was observed many times. The chain has TRBV5-1 and TRBJ2-5, with 7 bases aligning to TRBD1. CDR3 length equals 15 residues. The V and J ends lost 4 bases and 5 bases, in that order; junction bases with no gene match: 11. The germline gives CDR1 SGHRS, CDR2 YFSETQ. CDR3 bases: TGCGCCAGCAGCCTATATTGGGACAGAGGGGAGACCCAGTACTTC. This sequence encodes CASSLYWDRGETQYF.

The CDR3 is CASRRSGARTDTQYF. The DNA of the CDR3 is TGTGCCAGTCGGCGCAGCGGAGCTCGCACAGATACGCAGTATTTT. This chain links TRBV6-5 with TRBJ2-3; a weak D match, TRBD2 (5 bases). The CDR3 is made up of 15 amino acids. Germline CDR1 and CDR2: MNHEY and SVGAGI. The V and J ends lost 9 bases and 1 base respectively, with 17 bases between them.

This clonotype was found many times. The V and J genes are TRBV7-9 and TRBJ1-2; TRBD1 is a possible D gene (5 bases). V was pared by 3 bases and J by 4 bases, with 9 bases between. Per germline, CDR1 SEHNR and CDR2 FQNEAQ (reference sequence). This CDR3 has 13 amino acids. The CDR3 sequence: CASSLQGLYGYTF. The CDR3 coding sequence is TGTGCCAGCAGCTTGCAGGGACTCTATGGCTACACCTTC.

This clonotype was observed many times. J is TRBJ2-5 and V is TRBV6-1; TRBD2 aligns across 7 bases. V was clipped by 6 bases and J by 8 bases; unmatched bases: 12. Per the germline V gene, CDR1 is MNHNS and CDR2 is SASEGT. The CDR3 has 14 residues. The CDR3 reads CASRGLGGGGTQYF. CDR3 in DNA: TGTGCCAGCAGGGGCCTTGGGGGGGGGGGAACCCAGTACTTC.

This clonotype is judged medium-sized. J is TRBJ2-1 and V is TRBV9; unclear D gene. Germline CDR1 SGDLS, CDR2 YYNGEE. The CDR3 totals 15 residues. The germline V and J ends were trimmed by 0 bases and 8 bases, with 15 bases remaining between them. The CDR3 is CASSVDPLPSDEQFF. Written as DNA, the CDR3 is TGTGCCAGCAGCGTAGACCCACTCCCAAGCGATGAGCAGTTCTTC.

This clonotype was counted many times. The chain combines TRBV27 with TRBJ2-3; the D is unclear. Per germline, CDR1 MNHEY and CDR2 SMNVEV (reference sequence). This CDR3 comprises 16 residues. V was pared by 4 bases and J by 0 bases, with 14 bases between. The CDR3 DNA follows: TGTGCCAGCAGTTACTATGGGGATTTAAGCACAGATACGCAGTATTTT. Protein: CASSYYGDLSTDTQYF.

This clonotype was recorded at least ten times. The junction differs from germline at one of its ends, possibly a read error. V gene TRBV7-2 combines with J gene TRBJ2-1, with 12 bases fitting TRBD2. Germline V gives CDR1 SGHTA, CDR2 FQGNSA. The length of the CDR3 is 17 residues. DNA of the CDR3: TGTGCCAGCGCGCAAGACGCGGGGGCCGGGACTAGCGGGCCTTTGGGCTTC. Translating gives CASAQDAGAGTSGPLGF. Drawing the rest from reference TRBV7-2 and TRBJ2-1, the complete variable domain is GAGVSQSPSNKVTEKGKDVELRCDPISGHTALYWYRQSLGQGLEFLIYFQGNSAPDKSGLPSDRFSAERTGGSVSTLTIQRTQQEDSAVYLCASAQDAGAGTSGPLGFGPGTRLTVL.

This clonotype came up many times. The V and J genes are TRBV11-2 and TRBJ2-2; D unclear. The CDR3 is 15 amino acids. Trimming cost V 2 bases and J 6 bases, with 13 bases left between them. Per germline, CDR1 SGHAT and CDR2 FQNNGV. The CDR3 nucleotides read TGTGCCAGCAGCTTAAGCCTAGAGGTTTCCGGGGAGCTGTTTTTT. Protein product: CASSLSLEVSGELFF.

This clonotype appeared many times. The rearrangement links TRBV12-3 or TRBV12-4 to TRBJ2-7, with 10 bases identical to TRBD1. The ends lost 6 bases at V and 5 bases at J; junction bases unmatched: 7. The CDR3 has 14 residues. Here the CDR3 reads CASSPGTGVHEQYF. CDR3 in DNA: TGTGCCAGCAGCCCCGGGACAGGGGTTCACGAGCAGTACTTC.

Only a few counts were recorded for this clonotype. V usage is TRBV7-9 and J usage is TRBJ2-1; no clear D gene. Trimming took off 0 bases at V and 2 bases at J, with 8 bases between the two ends. This CDR3 region has 15 residues. Germline-derived CDR1 and CDR2 are SEHNR and FQNEAQ (reference sequence). This chain's CDR3 is CASSLANEPYNEQFF. The CDR3 DNA reads TGTGCCAGCAGCTTAGCGAATGAGCCCTACAATGAGCAGTTCTTC.

This clonotype was counted at least ten times. The J gene is TRBJ1-2, the V gene TRBV4-3; D ambiguous. Trimming took off 3 bases at V and 1 base at J, with 12 bases between the two ends. The CDR3 totals 15 residues. Germline loops: CDR1 LGHNA, CDR2 YSLEER. As DNA, the CDR3 is TGCGCCAGCAGCCAGAGGGTCAACAGTAACTATGGCTACACCTTC. Residues: CASSQRVNSNYGYTF.

This clonotype was detected ten times or more. V and J are TRBV5-5 and TRBJ2-1, with 13 bases fitting TRBD2. CDR1 is SGHKS, CDR2 YYEKEE, per germline (reference sequence). This CDR3 spans 15 amino acids. V gave up 4 bases and J gave up 4 bases; unmatched junction bases: 2. The CDR3 DNA reads as TGTGCCAGCAGCGAACTAGCGGGGGGGTACAATGAGCAGTTCTTC. Protein: CASSELAGGYNEQFF.

The sample holds many counts of this clonotype. V and J are TRBV12-3 or TRBV12-4 and TRBJ2-2; possible D gene TRBD2, 6 bases. V was shortened by 7 bases and J by 2 bases, with 14 bases between the two germline ends. The CDR3 spans 15 residues. CDR3 region: CASIRGLLNTGELFF. The CDR3 nucleotides read TGTGCCAGCATTAGGGGACTCCTCAACACCGGGGAGCTGTTTTTT.

The rearrangement links TRBV18 to TRBJ2-6; 9 nucleotides align to TRBD1. There are 18 residues in the CDR3. The junction had 6 bases not matched to a gene; V was cut back by 3 bases and J by 0 bases. Per germline, CDR1 KGHSH and CDR2 LQKENI. CDR3 nucleotide sequence: TGTGCCAGCTCACCGACCGGGACAGGGAACTCTGGGGCCAACGTCCTGACTTTC. It specifies CASSPTGTGNSGANVLTF.

For this clonotype: This sequence may be a read error, since a much larger clone differs from it by one base. The V gene is TRBV6-6, the J gene TRBJ2-3; 9 bases line up with TRBD2. Germline CDR1 MNHNY, CDR2 SVGAGI (reference sequence). The CDR3 is made up of 14 amino acids. Trimming removed 10 bases from V and 0 bases from J; junction bases left unmatched: 5. CDR3 coding DNA: TGTGCCATTGCGCGGGAGGGCAGCACAGATACGCAGTATTTT. It is translated as CAIAREGSTDTQYF.

Note on this clonotype: A much larger clone lies one base from this, so it may be a read error. The V and J genes are TRBV7-9 and TRBJ1-1, with a tentative D call TRBD1 (5 bases). The CDR3 spans 13 residues. Per germline, CDR1 SEHNR and CDR2 FQNEAQ (reference sequence). The CDR3 region has the DNA TGTGCCAACAGCTTACAGGACGGAACTGAAGCTTTCTTT. Its translation: CANSLQDGTEAFF.

This clonotype is deemed medium-sized. The V and J genes are TRBV20-1 and TRBJ1-2; TRBD1 might be the D (6 bases). The CDR3 is made up of 16 amino acids. V shed 3 bases and J shed 5 bases, with 22 bases lying between them. Germline loops: CDR1 DFQATT, CDR2 SNEGSKA (reference sequence). The CDR3 DNA is TGCAGTGCTAGCGACAGGTTAAGGGGATCGGAATATGGCTACACCTTC. Translated: CSASDRLRGSEYGYTF.

The table lists this clonotype with many counts. The rearrangement links TRBV5-1 to TRBJ1-1; 10 bases match TRBD1. The germline CDR1 and CDR2 sequences are SGHRS and YFSETQ. Trimming cost V 5 bases and J 1 base; bases outside gene matches: 8. The CDR3 consists of 16 residues. The CDR3 nucleotides are TGCGCCAGCAGTTCGGGACAGGGGATCCGGAACACTGAAGCTTTCTTT. This sequence encodes CASSSGQGIRNTEAFF.

This clonotype was picked up many times. CDR3 in amino acids: CASSLDLGQGLAQYF. The CDR3 nucleotides are TGTGCCAGCAGCTTAGATCTCGGGCAGGGGCTTGCCCAGTACTTC. The V and J genes are TRBV7-2 and TRBJ2-5; TRBD1 is a possible D gene (6 bases). CDR1 SGHTA and CDR2 FQGNSA come from the germline V gene. This CDR3 is 15 amino acids long. V was cut by 1 base and J by 9 bases, with 18 bases left in between. The full variable domain, rest sourced from reference TRBV7-2 and TRBJ2-5, is GAGVSQSPSNKVTEKGKDVELRCDPISGHTALYWYRQSLGQGLEFLIYFQGNSAPDKSGLPSDRFSAERTGGSVSTLTIQRTQQEDSAVYLCASSLDLGQGLAQYFGPGTRLLVL.

This clonotype was observed a handful of times. This chain joins TRBV29-1 and TRBJ2-1; 10 bases match TRBD1. The germline V gene encodes CDR1 SQVTM and CDR2 ANQGSEA. The CDR3 loop spans 16 amino acids. The ends lost 1 base at V and 5 bases at J; junction bases unmatched: 8. CDR3 DNA: TGCAGCGTTGAAGGATTCGACAGGGGGCCGAACAATGAGCAGTTCTTC. Protein sequence: CSVEGFDRGPNNEQFF.

This clonotype was seen at least ten times. The gene calls are TRBV18 and TRBJ1-6; D perhaps matches TRBD1 (5 bases). Germline V gene data show CDR1 as KGHSH and CDR2 as LQKENI. CDR3 size: 14 residues. Trimming stripped 3 bases from V and 8 bases from J, with 11 bases between. The CDR3 is CASSPQGPDSPLHF. The DNA for the CDR3 is TGTGCCAGCTCACCGCAGGGTCCAGATTCACCCCTCCACTTT.

This clonotype was counted between two and nine times. The junction shows a germline mismatch at one end, possibly a read error. The V gene is TRBV10-1, the J gene TRBJ2-3; D is perhaps TRBD2 (5 bases). Germline assignment: CDR1 WNHNN and CDR2 SYGVQD (reference sequence). The CDR3 has 16 amino acids. CDR3 in amino acids: CASSESIGRGTDTQYF. The CDR3 coding sequence is TGCGCCAGCAGTGAGTCGATTGGGAGAGGCACAGATACCCAGTATTTT.

At least ten counts were recorded for this clonotype. This sequence joins TRBV7-9 and TRBJ2-7, with a tentative D call TRBD2 (5 bases). Trimming took 6 bases from V and 2 from J, leaving 11 bases between them. The CDR3 loop spans 13 amino acids. Per germline, CDR1 SEHNR and CDR2 FQNEAQ (reference sequence). The CDR3 sequence is CASRDWRAYEQYF. The CDR3 DNA reads TGTGCCAGCAGGGATTGGCGGGCCTACGAGCAGTACTTC.

This clonotype was detected ten times or more. This rearrangement joins TRBV5-1 to TRBJ1-2; D not resolved. CDR3 length: 17 residues. The germline V gene encodes CDR1 SGHRS and CDR2 YFSETQ. Trimming shortened V by 4 bases and J by 7 bases, and 26 bases separated the two germline ends. The CDR3 region is CASSLRATRTAASGYTF. Written as DNA, the CDR3 is TGCGCCAGCAGCCTGAGGGCTACTAGGACTGCCGCCAGTGGCTACACCTTC.